Below, one T cell receptor beta chain is given with its context. The target antigen is unknown. A J-beta primer mix and a sample-barcoded 5' primer were used in a second PCR of roughly 6 to 12 cycles. Tagging of each cDNA molecule was performed by a template-switch adaptor with 12 random nucleotides. TCRdb re-derived calls from the 5' RACE reads in MiXCR, one entry per CDR3 protein. The top ten hold 20% to 25% of the sample, which has about 970,000 distinct CDR3 sequences, roughly 51% seen once. This specimen belongs to a study of blood T cells in healthy people across ages. Findings and limits, study-wide: There were more naive CD4+ cells and higher diversity in long-lived donors than in aged donors. Using unsorted PBMCs precluded a conclusive naive versus antigen-experienced comparison. Per-million-T-cell TCR beta diversity fell roughly linearly with age.

The CDR3 contains 13 residues. The V end was cut by 11 bases, the J end by 8 bases, with 19 bases between. The germline V gene has CDR1 SNHLY and CDR2 FYNNEI. The specimen was blood. The clonotype was recovered from a woman aged 60-75 years in good health. The rearrangement uses TRBV2 and TRBJ2-1, with a weak D call TRBD2 (6 bases). CDR3 protein: CASCTGRCYEQFF. The CDR3, as DNA: TGTGCCTCTTGTACCGGGAGATGCTATGAGCAGTTCTTC.